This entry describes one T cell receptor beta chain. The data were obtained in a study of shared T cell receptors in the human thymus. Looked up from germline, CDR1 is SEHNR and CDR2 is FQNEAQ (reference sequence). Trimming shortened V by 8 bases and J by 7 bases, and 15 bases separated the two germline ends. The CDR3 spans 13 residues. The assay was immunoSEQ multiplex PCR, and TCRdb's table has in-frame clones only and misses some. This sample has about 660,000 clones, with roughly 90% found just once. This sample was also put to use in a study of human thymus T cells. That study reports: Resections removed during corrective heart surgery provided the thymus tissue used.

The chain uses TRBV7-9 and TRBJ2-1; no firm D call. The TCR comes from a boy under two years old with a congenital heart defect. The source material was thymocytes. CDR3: CASPLPPANEQFF. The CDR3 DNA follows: TGTGCCAGCCCCCTCCCACCCGCGAATGAGCAGTTCTTC.